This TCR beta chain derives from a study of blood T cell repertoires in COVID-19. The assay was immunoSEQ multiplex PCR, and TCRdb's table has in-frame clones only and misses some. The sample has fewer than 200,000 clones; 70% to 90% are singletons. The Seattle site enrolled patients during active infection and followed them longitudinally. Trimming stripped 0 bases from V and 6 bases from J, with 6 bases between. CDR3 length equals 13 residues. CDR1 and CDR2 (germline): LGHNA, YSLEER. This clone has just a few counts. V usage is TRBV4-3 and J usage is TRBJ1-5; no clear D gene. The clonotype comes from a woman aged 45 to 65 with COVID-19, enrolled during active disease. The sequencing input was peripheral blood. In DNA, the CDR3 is TGCGCCAGCAGCCAAGATTGGGCTCAGCCCCAGCATTTT. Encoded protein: CASSQDWAQPQHF.